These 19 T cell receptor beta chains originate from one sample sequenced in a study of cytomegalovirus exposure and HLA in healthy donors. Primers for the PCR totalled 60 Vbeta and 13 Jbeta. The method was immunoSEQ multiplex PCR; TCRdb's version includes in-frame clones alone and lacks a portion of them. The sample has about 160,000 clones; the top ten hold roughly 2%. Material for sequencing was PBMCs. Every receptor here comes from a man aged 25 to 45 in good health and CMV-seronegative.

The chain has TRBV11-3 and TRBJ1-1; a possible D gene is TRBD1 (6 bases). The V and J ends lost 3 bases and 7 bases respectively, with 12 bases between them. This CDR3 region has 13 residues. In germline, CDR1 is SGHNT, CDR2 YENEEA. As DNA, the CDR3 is TGTGCCAGCAGCTTTACAGGGCGGAGTGAAGCTTTCTTT. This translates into CASSFTGRSEAFF.

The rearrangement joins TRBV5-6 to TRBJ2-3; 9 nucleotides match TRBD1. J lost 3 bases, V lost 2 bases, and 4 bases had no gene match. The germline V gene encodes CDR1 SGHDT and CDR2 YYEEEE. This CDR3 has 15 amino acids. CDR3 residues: CASSFYGQGTDTQYF. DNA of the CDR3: TGTGCCAGCAGCTTCTATGGACAGGGGACAGATACGCAGTATTTT. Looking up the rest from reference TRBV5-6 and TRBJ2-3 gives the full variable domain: DAGVTQSPTHLIKTRGQQVTLRCSPKSGHDTVSWYQQALGQGPQFIFQYYEEEERQRGNFPDRFSGHQFPNYSSELNVNALLLGDSALYLCASSFYGQGTDTQYFGPGTRLTVL.

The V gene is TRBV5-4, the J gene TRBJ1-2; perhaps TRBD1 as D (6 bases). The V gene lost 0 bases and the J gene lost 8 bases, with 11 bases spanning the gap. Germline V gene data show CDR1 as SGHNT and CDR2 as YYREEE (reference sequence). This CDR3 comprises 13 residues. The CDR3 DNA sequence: TGTGCCAGCAGCTTGGACAGGGTGGGAGGCTACACCTTC. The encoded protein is CASSLDRVGGYTF.

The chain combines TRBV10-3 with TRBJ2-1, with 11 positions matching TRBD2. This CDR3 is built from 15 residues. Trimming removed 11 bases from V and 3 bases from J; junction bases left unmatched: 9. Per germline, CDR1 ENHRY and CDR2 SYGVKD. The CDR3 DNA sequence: TGTGCCGCCGGGGAGGGGACTAGCGGCTACAATGAGCAGTTCTTC. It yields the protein CAAGEGTSGYNEQFF.

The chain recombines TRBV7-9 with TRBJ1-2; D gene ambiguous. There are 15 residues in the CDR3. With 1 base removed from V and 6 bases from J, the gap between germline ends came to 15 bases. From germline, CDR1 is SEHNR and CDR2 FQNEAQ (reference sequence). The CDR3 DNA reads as TGTGCCAGCAGCTTAGTGGCGCCAGGTCCCGATGGCTACACCTTC. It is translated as CASSLVAPGPDGYTF.

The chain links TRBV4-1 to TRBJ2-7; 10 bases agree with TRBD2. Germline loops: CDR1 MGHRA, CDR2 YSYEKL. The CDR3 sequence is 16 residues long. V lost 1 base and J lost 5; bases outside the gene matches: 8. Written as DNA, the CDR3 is TGCGCCAGCAGCCAAGCCCAAGCGGGAGGGAGCCACGAGCAGTACTTC. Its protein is CASSQAQAGGSHEQYF.

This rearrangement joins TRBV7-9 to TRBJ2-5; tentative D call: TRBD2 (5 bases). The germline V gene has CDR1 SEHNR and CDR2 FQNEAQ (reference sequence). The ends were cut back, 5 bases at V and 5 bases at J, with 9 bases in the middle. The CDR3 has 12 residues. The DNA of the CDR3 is TGTGCCAGCAGCCCTATAGCGGAGACCCAGTACTTC. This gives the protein CASSPIAETQYF.

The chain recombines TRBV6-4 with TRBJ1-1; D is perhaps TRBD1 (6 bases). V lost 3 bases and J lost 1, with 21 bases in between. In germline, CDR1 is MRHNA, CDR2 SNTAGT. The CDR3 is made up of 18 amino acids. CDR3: CASSDLLTGLLGNTEAFF. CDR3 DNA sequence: TGTGCCAGCAGTGATCTCCTCACAGGGCTCCTTGGGAACACTGAAGCTTTCTTT.

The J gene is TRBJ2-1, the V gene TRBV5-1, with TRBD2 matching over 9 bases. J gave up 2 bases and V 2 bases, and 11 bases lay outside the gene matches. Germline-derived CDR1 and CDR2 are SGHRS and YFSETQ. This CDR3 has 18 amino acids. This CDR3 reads CASSLPSGTVYAYNEQFF. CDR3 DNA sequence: TGCGCCAGCAGCTTACCTAGCGGGACGGTATACGCCTACAATGAGCAGTTCTTC.

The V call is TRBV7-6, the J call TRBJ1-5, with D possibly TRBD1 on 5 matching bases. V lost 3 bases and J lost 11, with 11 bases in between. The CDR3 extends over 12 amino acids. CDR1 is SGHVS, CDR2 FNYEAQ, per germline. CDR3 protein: CASSFLSGSQHF. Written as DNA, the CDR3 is TGTGCCAGCAGCTTTCTGTCAGGGTCCCAGCATTTT.

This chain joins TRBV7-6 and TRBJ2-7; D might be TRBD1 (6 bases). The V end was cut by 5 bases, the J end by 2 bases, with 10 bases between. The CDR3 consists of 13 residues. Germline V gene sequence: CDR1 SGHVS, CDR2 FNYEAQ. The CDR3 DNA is TGTGCCAGCAGCCTACAGGGTCCCTACGAGCAGTACTTC. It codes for CASSLQGPYEQYF. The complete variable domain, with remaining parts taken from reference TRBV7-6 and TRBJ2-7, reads GAGVSQSPRYKVTKRGQDVALRCDPISGHVSLYWYRQALGQGPEFLTYFNYEAQQDKSGLPNDRFSAERPEGSISTLTIQRTEQRDSAMYRCASSLQGPYEQYFGPGTRLTVT.

The CDR3 DNA is TGTGCCAGTAGTATATTCGGGGGGGCATATCAGCCCCAGCATTTT. As protein: CASSIFGGAYQPQHF. The chain is built from TRBV19 and TRBJ1-5; a possible D gene is TRBD1 (6 bases). This CDR3 is built from 15 residues. V lost 2 bases to trimming and J lost 5 bases, with 13 bases between them. CDR1 and CDR2 (germline): LNHDA, SQIVND (reference sequence).

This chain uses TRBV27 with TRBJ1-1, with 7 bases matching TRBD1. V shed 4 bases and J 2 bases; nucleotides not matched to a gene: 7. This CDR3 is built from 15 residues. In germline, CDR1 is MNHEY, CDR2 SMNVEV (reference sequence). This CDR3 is CASSSLTGVNTEAFF. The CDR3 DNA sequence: TGTGCCAGCAGTTCCCTTACAGGGGTAAACACTGAAGCTTTCTTT.

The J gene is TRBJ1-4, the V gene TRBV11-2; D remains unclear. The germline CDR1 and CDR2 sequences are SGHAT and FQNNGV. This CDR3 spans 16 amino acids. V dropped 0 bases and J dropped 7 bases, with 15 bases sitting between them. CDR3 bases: TGTGCCAGCAGCTTAGATCCCACCTCAACGGGTGAAAAACTGTTTTTT. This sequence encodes CASSLDPTSTGEKLFF.

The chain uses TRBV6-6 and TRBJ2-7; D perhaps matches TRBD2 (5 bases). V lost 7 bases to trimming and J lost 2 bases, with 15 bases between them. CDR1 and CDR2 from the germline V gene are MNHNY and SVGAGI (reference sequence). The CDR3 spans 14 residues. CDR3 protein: CASTVSRLTYEQYF. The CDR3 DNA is TGTGCCAGCACCGTATCTAGACTAACCTACGAGCAGTACTTC.

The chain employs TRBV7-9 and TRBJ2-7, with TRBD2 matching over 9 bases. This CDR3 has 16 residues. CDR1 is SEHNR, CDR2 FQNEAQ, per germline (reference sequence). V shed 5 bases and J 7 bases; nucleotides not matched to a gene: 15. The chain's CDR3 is CASSPSGSGGGGEQYF. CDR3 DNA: TGTGCCAGCAGCCCCTCCGGTAGCGGGGGCGGCGGGGAGCAGTACTTC.

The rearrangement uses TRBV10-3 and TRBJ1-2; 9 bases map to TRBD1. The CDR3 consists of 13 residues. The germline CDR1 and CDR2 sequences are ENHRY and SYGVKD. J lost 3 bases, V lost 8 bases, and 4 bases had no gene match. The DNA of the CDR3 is TGTGCCATCGCCGGGACAGGGTACTATGGCTACACCTTC. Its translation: CAIAGTGYYGYTF.

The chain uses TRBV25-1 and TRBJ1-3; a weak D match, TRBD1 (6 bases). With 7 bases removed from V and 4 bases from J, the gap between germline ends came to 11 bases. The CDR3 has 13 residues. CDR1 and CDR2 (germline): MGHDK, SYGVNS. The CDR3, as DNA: TGTGCCAGCACCTCCGACAGGGGAAACACCATATATTTT. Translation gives CASTSDRGNTIYF.

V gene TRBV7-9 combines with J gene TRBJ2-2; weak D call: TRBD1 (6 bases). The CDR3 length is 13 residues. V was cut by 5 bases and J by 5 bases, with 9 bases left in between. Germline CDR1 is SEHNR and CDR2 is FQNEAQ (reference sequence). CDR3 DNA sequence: TGTGCCAGCAGCGAACAGGGAACCGGGGAGCTGTTTTTT. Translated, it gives CASSEQGTGELFF.